The next 32 T cell receptor beta chains were all read from a single sample in a study of cytomegalovirus exposure and HLA in healthy donors. PCR was performed using 60 Vbeta and 13 Jbeta primers. Libraries were prepared by immunoSEQ multiplex PCR; TCRdb keeps only in-frame clonotypes and omits some of them. Among 65,000 to 75,000 clones listed, about two thirds were seen once. The sequencing input was PBMCs. The source of these receptors is a woman aged 30 to 39 in good health and CMV-seronegative.

As DNA, the CDR3 is TGCAGTGCTACCCGTGCAGATACGCAGTATTTT. Protein sequence: CSATRADTQYF. This sequence joins TRBV20-1 and TRBJ2-3, with unresolved D. Looked up from germline, CDR1 is DFQATT and CDR2 is SNEGSKA (reference sequence). Trimming removed 4 bases at V and 4 bases at J, with 6 bases between. The CDR3 consists of 11 residues.

The chain carries TRBV27 and TRBJ1-3, with no clear D. V was trimmed by 2 bases and J by 4 bases, leaving 12 bases between them. Germline lookup yields CDR1 MNHEY and CDR2 SMNVEV (reference sequence). The CDR3 contains 15 residues. The chain's CDR3 is CASSLRPGYGNTIYF. The CDR3 DNA follows: TGTGCCAGCAGTTTACGTCCGGGTTACGGAAACACCATATATTTT.

The rearrangement uses TRBV28 and TRBJ2-2, with TRBD2 identical over 12 bases. After removal of 4 bases from V and 6 bases from J, the junction contained 6 bases not matched to a gene. This CDR3 comprises 16 residues. Looked up from germline, CDR1 is MDHEN and CDR2 is SYDVKM. CDR3 sequence (DNA): TGTGCCAGCAGTTCAACACTAGCGGGGGGCCCCGGGGAGCTGTTTTTT. Encoded protein: CASSSTLAGGPGELFF. The entire variable domain, with the rest obtained from reference TRBV28 and TRBJ2-2, is as follows: DVKVTQSSRYLVKRTGEKVFLECVQDMDHENMFWYRQDPGLGLRLIYFSYDVKMKEKGDIPEGYSVSREKKERFSLILESASTNQTSMYLCASSSTLAGGPGELFFGEGSRLTVL.

The gene calls are TRBV6-1 and TRBJ1-1, with a weak D call TRBD1 (5 bases). The CDR3 is 14 residues long. Germline V gene data show CDR1 as MNHNS and CDR2 as SASEGT. Trimming took 5 bases from V and 11 from J, leaving 21 bases between them. The CDR3 here is CASSPMTGGEGAFF. In nucleotides, the CDR3 is TGTGCCAGCAGTCCAATGACGGGGGGGGAGGGGGCTTTCTTT.

The J gene is TRBJ1-6, the V gene TRBV10-3; 7 positions agree with TRBD1. This CDR3 has 13 amino acids. In germline, CDR1 is ENHRY, CDR2 SYGVKD. Trimming took 7 bases from V and 7 from J; bases not matched to a gene: 4. CDR3 sequence reads: CAITDRENSPLHF. The CDR3 bases are TGTGCCATCACCGACAGGGAAAATTCACCCCTCCACTTT.

The V and J genes are TRBV28 and TRBJ2-7; the D is unclear. CDR3 length: 12 amino acids. V lost 4 bases and J 6 bases, leaving 10 bases between the germline ends. CDR1 and CDR2 (germline): MDHEN, SYDVKM. As DNA, the CDR3 is TGTGCCAGCAGTTCCGTGGTACTCGAGCAGTACTTC. It is translated as CASSSVVLEQYF.

This clone came up a few times. The rearrangement links TRBV5-6 to TRBJ1-1; a weak D match, TRBD1 (5 bases). V was pared by 4 bases and J by 5 bases, with 18 bases between. Germline V gives CDR1 SGHDT, CDR2 YYEEEE. The CDR3 extends over 15 amino acids. CDR3 amino acids: CASSPERPGGTEAFF. CDR3 nucleotide sequence: TGTGCCAGCAGCCCCGAACGGCCGGGGGGGACTGAAGCTTTCTTT.

V gene TRBV7-9 combines with J gene TRBJ2-2; TRBD2 agrees at 7 bases. Germline loops: CDR1 SEHNR, CDR2 FQNEAQ (reference sequence). The CDR3 covers 15 residues. V shed 5 bases, J shed 4 bases, and the junction held 7 bases outside the gene matches. The CDR3 protein is CASSQTRGGTGELFF. Here the CDR3 DNA reads TGTGCCAGCAGCCAGACCCGCGGGGGCACCGGGGAGCTGTTTTTT.

This clone was recorded a few times. The rearrangement joins TRBV19 to TRBJ1-5, with 9 bases aligning to TRBD1. There are 18 residues in the CDR3. Germline CDR1 and CDR2: LNHDA and SQIVND (reference sequence). Trimming removed 3 bases from V and 0 bases from J; junction bases left unmatched: 9. CDR3 sequence (DNA): TGTGCCAGTAGTATGGGCGACAGGGGGAGGTATAGCAATCAGCCCCAGCATTTT. It codes for CASSMGDRGRYSNQPQHF.

The CDR3 loop reads CASVQGGSTDTQYF. Written as DNA, the CDR3 is TGTGCCAGCGTTCAAGGGGGTAGCACAGATACGCAGTATTTT. The chain recombines TRBV11-2 with TRBJ2-3; weak D call: TRBD1 (6 bases). V gave up 8 bases and J gave up 0 bases, with 12 bases separating them. Germline V gives CDR1 SGHAT, CDR2 FQNNGV. The CDR3 is 14 amino acids. The whole variable domain, filled in from reference TRBV11-2 and TRBJ2-3, reads EAGVAQSPRYKIIEKRQSVAFWCNPISGHATLYWYQQILGQGPKLLIQFQNNGVVDDSQLPKDRFSAERLKGVDSTLKIQPAKLEDSAVYLCASVQGGSTDTQYFGPGTRLTVL.

The V call is TRBV2, the J call TRBJ1-5; a possible D gene is TRBD1 (6 bases). Trimming took off 5 bases at V and 0 bases at J, with 11 bases between the two ends. The CDR3 has 15 amino acids. From germline, CDR1 is SNHLY and CDR2 FYNNEI. CDR3 sequence (DNA): TGTGCCAGCAGTAACTCAGGGGATAGCAATCAGCCCCAGCATTTT. This sequence encodes CASSNSGDSNQPQHF.

The chain joins TRBV6-5 to TRBJ1-2; 8 bases align to TRBD1. From germline, CDR1 is MNHEY and CDR2 SVGAGI. This CDR3 has 15 amino acids. V was clipped by 7 bases and J by 8 bases; unmatched bases: 15. CDR3 bases: TGTGCCAGCACACGGACAGGGATGGGCCAGGGGGGCTACACCTTC. This translates into CASTRTGMGQGGYTF.

V gene TRBV7-2 combines with J gene TRBJ2-1, with 11 bases matching TRBD1. The CDR3 runs 17 residues. The J segment lost 4 bases and the V segment lost 4 bases, leaving 9 bases of the junction unmatched. Germline assignment: CDR1 SGHTA and CDR2 FQGNSA. The CDR3 loop is CASSSSPGQGGYNEQFF. In DNA, the CDR3 is TGTGCCAGCAGCTCGTCTCCGGGACAGGGGGGTTACAATGAGCAGTTCTTC.

The chain employs TRBV4-1 and TRBJ1-3; maybe TRBD1 (6 bases). V was trimmed by 1 base and J by 0 bases, leaving 10 bases between them. The CDR3 length is 16 residues. Germline CDR1 and CDR2: MGHRA and YSYEKL. CDR3 protein: CASSQVGRGSGNTIYF. CDR3 sequence (DNA): TGCGCCAGCAGCCAAGTGGGCAGGGGCTCTGGAAACACCATATATTTT.

Only one count was recorded for this clone. V and J are TRBV2 and TRBJ2-1; D not resolved. The CDR3 has 13 amino acids. Trimming left V 7 bases short and J 6 bases short, with 13 bases between. Germline V gene lookup returns CDR1 SNHLY and CDR2 FYNNEI. CDR3 sequence: CASNLGDFNEQFF. CDR3 nucleotide sequence: TGTGCCAGCAACCTCGGAGATTTCAATGAGCAGTTCTTC.

This chain links TRBV4-2 with TRBJ2-3, with 8 bases fitting TRBD2. The junction had 4 bases not matched to a gene; V was cut back by 4 bases and J by 1 base. From germline, CDR1 is LGHNA and CDR2 YNFKEQ. CDR3 size: 15 residues. CDR3 region: CASSLDSGGTDTQYF. In DNA form, the CDR3 reads TGTGCCAGCAGCCTCGATAGCGGGGGCACAGATACGCAGTATTTT.

This rearrangement joins TRBV5-4 to TRBJ2-5; TRBD1 matches at 10 bases. Germline values: CDR1 SGHNT, CDR2 YYREEE (reference sequence). The CDR3 covers 15 residues. With 4 bases clipped from V and 5 bases from J, the junction kept 8 bases outside the gene matches. CDR3 protein: CASSPPGQGSETQYF. For the CDR3, the DNA is TGTGCCAGCAGCCCACCGGGACAGGGGTCTGAGACCCAGTACTTC.

This clone has a handful of counts. The chain employs TRBV27 and TRBJ1-1; possibly TRBD1 for D (5 bases). Germline CDR1 and CDR2: MNHEY and SMNVEV (reference sequence). The CDR3 length is 15 residues. The V end was cut by 4 bases, the J end by 4 bases, with 16 bases between. CDR3 DNA: TGTGCCAGCAGTTATGATTTGGTAAGGGGCACTGAAGCTTTCTTT. The encoded protein is CASSYDLVRGTEAFF.

The chain carries TRBV30 and TRBJ1-4, with D hard to call. The V and J ends lost 0 bases and 7 bases respectively, with 6 bases between them. The CDR3 contains 12 residues. Per the germline V gene, CDR1 is GTSNPN and CDR2 is SVGIG (reference sequence). CDR3 nucleotides: TGTGCCTGGAGTGTAGGAGGTGAAAAACTGTTTTTT. This gives the protein CAWSVGGEKLFF.

The chain is built from TRBV11-3 and TRBJ1-1, with D tentatively TRBD1 (5 bases). Germline V gene data show CDR1 as SGHNT and CDR2 as YENEEA. The V gene lost 1 base and the J gene lost 5 bases, with 8 bases spanning the gap. The CDR3 is 13 amino acids. The CDR3 bases are TGTGCCAGCAGCTTAGGGGAGGGGACTGAAGCTTTCTTT. Translated: CASSLGEGTEAFF.

The rearrangement uses TRBV2 and TRBJ2-7, with TRBD1 matching 7 bases. The CDR3 is 15 amino acids. The V gene end was trimmed by 2 bases and the J gene end by 10 bases; junction bases not matched to a gene: 14. The germline V gene has CDR1 SNHLY and CDR2 FYNNEI. The CDR3 sequence is CASSESIQGNLSQYF. CDR3 DNA sequence: TGTGCCAGCAGTGAATCAATACAGGGGAACTTATCTCAGTACTTC.

The chain has TRBV5-1 and TRBJ2-3; TRBD2 agrees at 8 bases. The CDR3 runs to 16 residues. Losses at the gene ends were 2 bases for V and 6 bases for J; bases not matched to a gene: 11. Germline-derived CDR1 and CDR2 are SGHRS and YFSETQ. CDR3 loop: CASSLEGLGGSDTQYF. CDR3 in DNA: TGCGCCAGCAGCTTAGAGGGACTAGGGGGGTCGGATACGCAGTATTTT.

The chain recombines TRBV2 with TRBJ2-7; D unresolved. Germline V lookup: CDR1 SNHLY, CDR2 FYNNEI. The CDR3 contains 13 residues. CDR3 amino acids: CAIKQKAAYEQYF. The CDR3 nucleotides read TGTGCTATCAAGCAGAAGGCGGCATACGAGCAGTACTTC.

The V and J genes are TRBV18 and TRBJ2-1; D is unresolved. CDR1 and CDR2 from the germline V gene are KGHSH and LQKENI. The CDR3 spans 13 residues. V lost 1 base, J lost 6 bases, and 7 bases lay in between. For the CDR3, the DNA is TGTGCCAGCTCACCACTCTTCGGCAATGAGCAGTTCTTC. This codes for CASSPLFGNEQFF.

This sequence joins TRBV28 and TRBJ1-4; the match to TRBD1 covers 7 bases. In germline, CDR1 is MDHEN, CDR2 SYDVKM. The CDR3 is 16 amino acids. Trimming at V came to 4 bases and at J to 8 bases, leaving 13 bases not matched to a gene. CDR3 sequence: CASSSGHRGGGEKLFF. The CDR3 nucleotides are TGTGCCAGCAGTTCTGGCCACAGGGGCGGAGGAGAAAAACTGTTTTTT.

The V and J genes are TRBV2 and TRBJ1-5; perhaps TRBD1 as D (5 bases). Germline-derived CDR1 and CDR2 are SNHLY and FYNNEI. V lost 4 bases to trimming and J lost 3 bases, with 13 bases between them. This CDR3 contains 15 residues. The DNA for the CDR3 is TGTGCCAGCAGTGTTAGTACAGGCTCCAATCAGCCCCAGCATTTT. Translating gives CASSVSTGSNQPQHF.

This clone was seen only a few times. V and J are TRBV5-1 and TRBJ2-3; possible D gene TRBD1, 5 bases. CDR1 SGHRS and CDR2 YFSETQ come from the germline V gene. Trimming shortened V by 0 bases and J by 3 bases, and 8 bases separated the two germline ends. The CDR3 totals 14 residues. Here the CDR3 DNA reads TGCGCCAGCAGCTTGGAGGGGTCTACAGATACGCAGTATTTT. It encodes CASSLEGSTDTQYF.

The chain uses TRBV9 and TRBJ2-1; D is unresolved. This CDR3 has 12 amino acids. The ends were cut back, 4 bases at V and 5 bases at J, with 7 bases in the middle. The germline CDR1 and CDR2 sequences are SGDLS and YYNGEE. The CDR3: CASSKSDNEQFF. CDR3 DNA sequence: TGTGCCAGCAGCAAGAGTGACAATGAGCAGTTCTTC.

This clone was detected once. This chain joins TRBV30 and TRBJ1-5, with D possibly matching TRBD1 (5 bases). V dropped 2 bases and J dropped 5 bases, with 16 bases sitting between them. Germline CDR1 reads GTSNPN; CDR2 reads SVGIG (reference sequence). The CDR3 totals 15 residues. CDR3 sequence reads: CAWSPQSGGDQPQHF. CDR3 bases: TGTGCCTGGAGTCCCCAATCGGGAGGGGATCAGCCCCAGCATTTT.

This chain links TRBV5-4 with TRBJ2-5, with 9 bases fitting TRBD1. Judging by the DNA end, TRBJ2-7 fits better; the J call may be wrong. This CDR3 is 14 amino acids long. Germline loops: CDR1 SGHNT, CDR2 YYREEE (reference sequence). The DNA for the CDR3 is TGTGCCAGCAACGGGACAGGGACGACCTACGAGCAGTACTTC. Amino acids: CASNGTGTTYEQYF.

The chain joins TRBV19 to TRBJ1-2; tentative D call: TRBD1 (6 bases). The CDR3 spans 14 residues. The germline gives CDR1 LNHDA, CDR2 SQIVND (reference sequence). The ends were cut back, 7 bases at V and 2 bases at J, with 14 bases in the middle. The CDR3 DNA sequence: TGTGCCAGTACCTCGAACAGGGCCAACTATGGCTACACCTTC. It is translated as CASTSNRANYGYTF.

As concerns this clone: The sample holds other DNA sequences that translate to the same CDR3. The chain couples TRBV5-1 to TRBJ1-2, with D unclear. In germline, CDR1 is SGHRS, CDR2 YFSETQ. Trimming stripped 1 base from V and 0 bases from J, with 7 bases between. The CDR3 runs to 14 residues. The CDR3 loop reads CASSLLQANYGYTF. As DNA, the CDR3 is TGCGCCAGCAGCTTGCTTCAGGCTAACTATGGCTACACCTTC.